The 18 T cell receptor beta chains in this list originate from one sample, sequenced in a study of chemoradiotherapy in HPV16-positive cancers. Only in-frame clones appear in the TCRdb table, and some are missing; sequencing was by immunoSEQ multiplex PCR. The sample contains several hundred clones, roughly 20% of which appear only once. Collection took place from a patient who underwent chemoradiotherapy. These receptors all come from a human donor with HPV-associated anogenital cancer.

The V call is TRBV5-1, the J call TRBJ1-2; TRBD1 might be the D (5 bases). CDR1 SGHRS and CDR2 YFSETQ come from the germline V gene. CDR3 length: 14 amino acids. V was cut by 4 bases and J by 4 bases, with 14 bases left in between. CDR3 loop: CASSPTDSVYGYTF. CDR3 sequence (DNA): TGCGCCAGCAGCCCAACAGACAGCGTCTATGGCTACACCTTC.

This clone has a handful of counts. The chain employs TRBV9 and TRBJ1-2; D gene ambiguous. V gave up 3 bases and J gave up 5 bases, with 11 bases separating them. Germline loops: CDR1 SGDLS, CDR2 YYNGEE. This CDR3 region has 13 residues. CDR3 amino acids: CASSGGREYGYTF. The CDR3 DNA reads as TGTGCCAGCAGCGGTGGGAGGGAGTATGGCTACACCTTC.

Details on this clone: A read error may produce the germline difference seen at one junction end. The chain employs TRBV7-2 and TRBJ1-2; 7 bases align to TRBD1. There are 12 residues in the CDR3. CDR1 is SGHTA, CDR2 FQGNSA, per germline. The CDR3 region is CASSRTGAVSSF. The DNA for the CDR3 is TGTGCCAGCAGCCGGACAGGCGCAGTCAGCTCCTTC.

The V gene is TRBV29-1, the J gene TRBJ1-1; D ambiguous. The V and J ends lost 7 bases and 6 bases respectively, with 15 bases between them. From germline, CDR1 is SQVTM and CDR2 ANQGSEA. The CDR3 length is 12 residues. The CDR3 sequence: CSARAAVPEAFF. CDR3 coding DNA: TGCAGCGCCCGGGCCGCAGTGCCTGAAGCTTTCTTT.

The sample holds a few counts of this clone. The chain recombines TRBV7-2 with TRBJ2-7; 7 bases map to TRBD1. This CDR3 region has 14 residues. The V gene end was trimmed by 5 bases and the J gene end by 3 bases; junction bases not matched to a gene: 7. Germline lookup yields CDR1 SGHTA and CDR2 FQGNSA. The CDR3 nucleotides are TGTGCCAGCAGCAGGGGGCCGGGATACTACGAGCAGTACTTC. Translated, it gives CASSRGPGYYEQYF.

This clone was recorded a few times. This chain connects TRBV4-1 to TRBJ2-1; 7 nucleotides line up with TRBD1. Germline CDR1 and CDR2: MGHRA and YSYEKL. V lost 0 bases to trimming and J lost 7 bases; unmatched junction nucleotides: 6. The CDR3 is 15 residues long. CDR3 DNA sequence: TGCGCCAGCAGCCAAGATCCGGGGACAGCGAATGAGCAGTTCTTC. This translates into CASSQDPGTANEQFF.

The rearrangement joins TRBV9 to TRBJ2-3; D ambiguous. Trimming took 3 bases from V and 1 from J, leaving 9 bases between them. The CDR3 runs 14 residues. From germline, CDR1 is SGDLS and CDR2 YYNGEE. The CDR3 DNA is TGTGCCAGCAGCGGCTCCTCGGGCACAGATACGCAGTATTTT. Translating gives CASSGSSGTDTQYF.

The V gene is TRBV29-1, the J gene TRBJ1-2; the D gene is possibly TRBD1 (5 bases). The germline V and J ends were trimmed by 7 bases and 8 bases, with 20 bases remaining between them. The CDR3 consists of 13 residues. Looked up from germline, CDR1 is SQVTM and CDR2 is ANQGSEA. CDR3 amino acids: CSAWDGRLGGYTF. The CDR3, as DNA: TGCAGCGCTTGGGACGGACGTTTAGGAGGCTACACCTTC.

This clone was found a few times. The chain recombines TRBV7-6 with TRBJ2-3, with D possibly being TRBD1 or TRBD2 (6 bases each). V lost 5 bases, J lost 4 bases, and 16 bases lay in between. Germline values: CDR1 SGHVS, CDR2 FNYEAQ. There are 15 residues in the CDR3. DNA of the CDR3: TGTGCCAGCAGCCCTAGGGGGGCGAACGCAGATACGCAGTATTTT. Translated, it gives CASSPRGANADTQYF.

The CDR3 sequence: CSASGRELQFF. CDR3 nucleotides: TGCAGTGCAAGCGGCAGGGAACTACAGTTCTTC. This chain joins TRBV20-1 and TRBJ2-1, with D perhaps being TRBD1 or TRBD2 (5 bases each). The germline gives CDR1 DFQATT, CDR2 SNEGSKA (reference sequence). The CDR3 sequence is 11 residues long. With 6 bases removed from V and 13 bases from J, the gap between germline ends came to 16 bases.

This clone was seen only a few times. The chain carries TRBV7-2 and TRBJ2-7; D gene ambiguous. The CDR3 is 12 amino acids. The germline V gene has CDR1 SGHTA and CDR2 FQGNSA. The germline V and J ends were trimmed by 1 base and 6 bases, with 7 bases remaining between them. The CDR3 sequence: CASSLVASEQYF. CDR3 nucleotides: TGTGCCAGCAGCTTAGTTGCGTCCGAGCAGTACTTC.

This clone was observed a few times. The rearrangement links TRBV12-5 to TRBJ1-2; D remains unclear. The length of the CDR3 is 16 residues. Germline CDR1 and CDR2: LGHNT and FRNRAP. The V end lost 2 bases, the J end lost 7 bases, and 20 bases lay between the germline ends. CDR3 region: CASGLPRERGHLGYTF. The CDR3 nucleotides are TGTGCTAGTGGTTTGCCAAGGGAGCGGGGTCATCTTGGCTACACCTTC.

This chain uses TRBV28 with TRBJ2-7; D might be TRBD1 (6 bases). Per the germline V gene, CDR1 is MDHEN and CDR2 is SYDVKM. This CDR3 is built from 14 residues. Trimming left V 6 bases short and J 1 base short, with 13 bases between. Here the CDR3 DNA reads TGTGCCAGCAGGAAAAGTGGGACATCCTACGAGCAGTACTTC. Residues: CASRKSGTSYEQYF.

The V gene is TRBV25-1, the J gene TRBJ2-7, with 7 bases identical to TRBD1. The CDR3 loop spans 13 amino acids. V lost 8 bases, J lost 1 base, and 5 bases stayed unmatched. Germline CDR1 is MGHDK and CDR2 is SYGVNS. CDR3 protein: CASAPGQSYEQYF. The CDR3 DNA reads TGTGCCAGCGCCCCGGGACAGTCCTACGAGCAGTACTTC.

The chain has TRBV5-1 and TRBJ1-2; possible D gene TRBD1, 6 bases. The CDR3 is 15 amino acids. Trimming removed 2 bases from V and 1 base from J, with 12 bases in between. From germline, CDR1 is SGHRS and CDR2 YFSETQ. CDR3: CASSLGYRVNYGYTF. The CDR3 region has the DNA TGCGCCAGCAGCTTAGGATACAGGGTTAACTATGGCTACACCTTC.

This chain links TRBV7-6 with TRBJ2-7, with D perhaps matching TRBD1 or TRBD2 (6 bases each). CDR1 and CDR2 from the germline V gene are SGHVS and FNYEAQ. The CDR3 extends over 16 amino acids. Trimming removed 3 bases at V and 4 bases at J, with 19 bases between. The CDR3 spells CASSFESGEARYEQYF. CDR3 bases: TGTGCCAGCAGCTTCGAATCAGGGGAGGCAAGATACGAGCAGTACTTC.

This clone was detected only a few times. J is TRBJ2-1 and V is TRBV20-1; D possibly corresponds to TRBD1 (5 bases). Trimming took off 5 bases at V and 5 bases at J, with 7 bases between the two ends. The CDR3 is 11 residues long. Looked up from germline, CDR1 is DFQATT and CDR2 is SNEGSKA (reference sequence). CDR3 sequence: CSAGHNNEQFF. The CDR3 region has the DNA TGCAGTGCTGGACATAACAATGAGCAGTTCTTC.

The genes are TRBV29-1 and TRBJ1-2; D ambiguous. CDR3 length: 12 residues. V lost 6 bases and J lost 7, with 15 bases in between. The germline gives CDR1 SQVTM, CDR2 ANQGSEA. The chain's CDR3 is CSVADGVRGYTF. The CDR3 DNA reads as TGCAGCGTAGCCGATGGGGTTCGTGGCTACACCTTC.